The clone carrying this T cell receptor beta chain occurred a few times. As yet, its antigen is unknown. The CDR3 loop spans 12 amino acids. Per germline, CDR1 SNHLY and CDR2 FYNNEI. Trimming shortened V by 5 bases and J by 5 bases, and 9 bases separated the two germline ends. It was the library that attached unique molecular identifiers to individual cDNA molecules. Each CDR3 protein gets one entry after TCRdb re-called the RACE reads with MiXCR. Among about 260,000 distinct CDR3 sequences listed, about 8.1% were seen once. The source of the sample is a study of human T cells and chemical hapten exposure. Background on the study: Patch testing placed 0.01% DPC on the upper back, with readings at 6 days. Study conclusions and caveats: Against controls, expanded TCRs gave rise to significantly more large CDR3 similarity clusters. Unchanged with DPC sensitization were TCRs above 1 in 1000 frequency.

Documented time point: pre-sensitization, week 0. Regarding treatment: therapeutic diphenylcyclopropenone sensitization with weekly scalp DPC. The sequence derives from a woman in her forties with alopecia areata. Some clones in this sample may be carry-over from other donors' samples. The J gene is TRBJ2-5, the V gene TRBV2; the D is unclear. Here the sequenced sample was whole blood, taken in connection with sensitization to the hapten diphenylcyclopropenone (DPC). Written as DNA, the CDR3 is TGTGCCAGCAGTAAAGACGGGGAGACCCAGTACTTC. Protein sequence: CASSKDGETQYF.